The 8 T cell receptor beta chains given below trace back to one sample, sequenced in a study of siplizumab effects on memory and regulatory T cells. Profiling relied on immunoSEQ multiplex PCR, and the TCRdb table lists in-frame clones only, not all of them. This sample has more than 45,000 clones, with just over 90% found just once. The specimen was CD8+ T cells sorted from blood. The receptors were sampled from a human donor in good health.

J is TRBJ2-7 and V is TRBV13; D gene uncertain. Trimming took 0 bases from V and 1 from J, leaving 10 bases between them. Germline loops: CDR1 PRHDT, CDR2 FYEKMQ (reference sequence). This CDR3 is 15 amino acids long. This CDR3 is CASSLGWVASYEQYF. The CDR3 DNA is TGTGCCAGCAGCTTAGGTTGGGTCGCATCCTACGAGCAGTACTTC.

The chain combines TRBV28 with TRBJ2-6; no clear D. Trimming removed 4 bases at V and 4 bases at J, with 2 bases between. There are 12 residues in the CDR3. The germline CDR1 and CDR2 sequences are MDHEN and SYDVKM. As DNA, the CDR3 is TGTGCCAGCAGTTCAGGGGCCAACGTCCTGACTTTC. Its translation is CASSSGANVLTF.

The rearrangement uses TRBV9 and TRBJ2-1, with 7 nucleotides matching TRBD2. V shed 1 base and J 3 bases; nucleotides not matched to a gene: 1. The CDR3 totals 14 residues. Germline V gene sequence: CDR1 SGDLS, CDR2 YYNGEE. CDR3 DNA: TGTGCCAGCAGCGTAAGCGGGAACTACAATGAGCAGTTCTTC. Translated, it gives CASSVSGNYNEQFF.

The rearrangement uses TRBV10-3 and TRBJ2-3, with D tentatively TRBD2 (5 bases). CDR1 is ENHRY and CDR2 is SYGVKD in the germline V gene. Trimming pared 3 bases from V and 0 bases from J, leaving 13 bases between. There are 16 residues in the CDR3. The CDR3 nucleotides are TGTGCCATCAGTGACCCCCAGCGGTCTAGCACAGATACGCAGTATTTT. As protein: CAISDPQRSSTDTQYF.

This clone was counted only a few times. The chain links TRBV7-9 to TRBJ1-2, with D perhaps TRBD1 (6 bases). Per the germline V gene, CDR1 is SEHNR and CDR2 is FQNEAQ (reference sequence). The CDR3 has 13 residues. V was cut by 4 bases and J by 6 bases, with 12 bases left in between. The CDR3 sequence is CASSSQGSDGYTF. The CDR3 coding sequence is TGTGCCAGCAGCTCCCAGGGGAGTGATGGCTACACCTTC.

The V gene is TRBV14, the J gene TRBJ2-1, with 9 bases identical to TRBD2. Germline V gene lookup returns CDR1 SGHDN and CDR2 FVKESK. The junction had 16 bases not matched to a gene; V was cut back by 0 bases and J by 1 base. The CDR3 is 21 residues long. The CDR3 sequence is CASSQEGLAGRTRRSYNEQFF. CDR3 nucleotide sequence: TGTGCCAGCAGCCAAGAAGGGCTAGCGGGACGTACTAGGAGGTCCTACAATGAGCAGTTCTTC.

The gene calls are TRBV5-6 and TRBJ2-7, with 9 bases fitting TRBD1. V shed 4 bases and J 2 bases; nucleotides not matched to a gene: 4. Germline CDR1 reads SGHDT; CDR2 reads YYEEEE. The CDR3 loop spans 14 amino acids. The CDR3 sequence: CASSNRDRAYEQYF. The CDR3 DNA sequence: TGTGCCAGCAGCAACCGGGACAGGGCCTACGAGCAGTACTTC.

The chain is built from TRBV7-9 and TRBJ1-1; 7 nucleotides agree with TRBD1. Germline V gene lookup returns CDR1 SEHNR and CDR2 FQNEAQ (reference sequence). V lost 5 bases, J lost 0 bases, and 12 bases stayed unmatched. The CDR3 has 17 residues. The CDR3 loop is CASSLGPAGGMNTEAFF. CDR3 sequence (DNA): TGTGCCAGCAGCCTTGGTCCGGCAGGGGGAATGAACACTGAAGCTTTCTTT.